Below, 29 T cell receptor beta chains from the same sample are listed, as sequenced in a study of beta chain features in type 1 diabetes. Study outcomes and limitations: Shorter TCRB CDR3s, moderately but significantly so, were found in Type 1 diabetes patients in all four CD4+ subsets.

TCRB transcripts that were expressed got sequenced, as all of the isolated RNA had been reverse transcribed. Data came from immunoSEQ multiplex PCR; TCRdb stores just in-frame clones and leaves some out. Of about 370,000 clones listed, about 10% are singletons. These TCRs are of unknown antigen specificity. What was sequenced was central memory CD4+ T cells from blood. The receptors here all came from a man aged 25 to 40 with type 1 diabetes.

This sequence joins TRBV4-1 and TRBJ1-3; 7 positions agree with TRBD1. Germline V gene data show CDR1 as MGHRA and CDR2 as YSYEKL. CDR3 size: 15 residues. The V and J ends lost 4 bases and 3 bases, in that order; junction bases with no gene match: 6. The CDR3, as DNA: TGCGCCAGCAGCCTGCGTACAGGGGATGGAAACACCATATATTTT. Translated, it gives CASSLRTGDGNTIYF.

Only a few counts were recorded for this clone. This chain uses TRBV25-1 with TRBJ2-5; 7 nucleotides align to TRBD1. J lost 7 bases, V lost 5 bases, and 13 bases had no gene match. This CDR3 spans 15 amino acids. The germline V gene encodes CDR1 MGHDK and CDR2 SYGVNS. In DNA, the CDR3 is TGTGCCAGCAGTTTCCGGTACAGGGGATTCGGGACCCAGTACTTC. Translated: CASSFRYRGFGTQYF.

This clone was found a few times. The V and J genes are TRBV11-1 and TRBJ2-1, with D possibly TRBD2 on 5 matching bases. This CDR3 has 15 amino acids. The germline V gene has CDR1 SGHAT and CDR2 FQDESV (reference sequence). Deletions cut 1 base from V and 0 bases from J, with 7 bases between. For the CDR3, the DNA is TGTGCCAGCAGCTTAGTAGGGAGCTCCTACAATGAGCAGTTCTTC. Amino acids: CASSLVGSSYNEQFF.

There are a few counts of this clone. The chain has TRBV11-2 and TRBJ2-7; TRBD1 is a possible D gene (6 bases). CDR3 length equals 15 residues. Germline V CDR1 and CDR2: SGHAT, FQNNGV. With 5 bases removed from V and 6 bases from J, the gap between germline ends came to 20 bases. The CDR3 sequence: CASSVQGPLNGEQYF. CDR3 coding DNA: TGTGCCAGCAGCGTCCAGGGGCCCCTCAATGGCGAGCAGTACTTC.

This clone has a handful of counts. This rearrangement joins TRBV5-1 to TRBJ2-1; 13 positions match TRBD2. Germline CDR1 reads SGHRS; CDR2 reads YFSETQ. V gave up 8 bases and J gave up 2 bases; unmatched junction bases: 10. The CDR3 length is 17 residues. CDR3 sequence (DNA): TGCGCCAGTACCGGACTAGCGGGAGACCCCCCCTACAATGAGCAGTTCTTC. It specifies CASTGLAGDPPYNEQFF.

The chain uses TRBV11-2 and TRBJ2-5, with 10 bases identical to TRBD1. The CDR3 sequence is 17 residues long. With 4 bases clipped from V and 5 bases from J, the junction kept 13 bases outside the gene matches. CDR1 is SGHAT and CDR2 is FQNNGV in the germline V gene. In nucleotides, the CDR3 is TGTGCCAGCAGCTCCCCCTCGGACAGGGGGAGAGGGGAGACCCAGTACTTC. This gives the protein CASSSPSDRGRGETQYF.

CDR3 coding DNA: TGTGCCAGCAGCTTAGCGGCCAGCGGGAGAAACGAGCAGTACTTC. The encoded protein is CASSLAASGRNEQYF. This chain links TRBV7-9 with TRBJ2-7; TRBD2 agrees at 8 bases. With V trimmed by 0 bases and J by 5 bases, 6 bases remained unmatched. The CDR3 spans 15 residues. Per the germline V gene, CDR1 is SEHNR and CDR2 is FQNEAQ (reference sequence).

The chain combines TRBV4-2 with TRBJ2-2, with a tentative D call TRBD1 (6 bases). The CDR3 has 16 amino acids. Trimming stripped 3 bases from V and 1 base from J, with 12 bases between. Germline V gene lookup returns CDR1 LGHNA and CDR2 YNFKEQ. CDR3 sequence: CASSQQPGQNTGELFF. The CDR3 DNA sequence: TGTGCCAGCAGCCAGCAACCGGGACAGAACACCGGGGAGCTGTTTTTT.

This clone occurred a few times. The chain carries TRBV28 and TRBJ2-2; a possible D gene is TRBD2 (5 bases). CDR3 length equals 13 residues. Germline CDR1 reads MDHEN; CDR2 reads SYDVKM. V lost 4 bases and J lost 3, with 6 bases in between. CDR3 loop: CASSSGYTGELFF. The DNA for the CDR3 is TGTGCCAGCAGTTCGGGATACACCGGGGAGCTGTTTTTT.

This clone was observed at least ten times. The chain has TRBV4-3 and TRBJ2-6; possibly TRBD1 for D (6 bases). The CDR3 spans 17 residues. The germline CDR1 and CDR2 sequences are LGHNA and YSLEER. The V gene lost 2 bases and the J gene lost 2 bases, with 13 bases spanning the gap. In nucleotides, the CDR3 is TGCGCCAGCAGCCAACGTCCAGAGGGGGCTGGGGCCAACGTCCTGACTTTC. Its protein is CASSQRPEGAGANVLTF.

The chain recombines TRBV4-1 with TRBJ1-1, with a tentative D call TRBD1 (5 bases). The CDR3 extends over 16 amino acids. The ends were cut back, 0 bases at V and 0 bases at J, with 11 bases in the middle. The V gene's germline CDR1 is MGHRA and CDR2 YSYEKL. The CDR3 nucleotides read TGCGCCAGCAGCCAAGATATCGGCAGGGTGAACACTGAAGCTTTCTTT. It codes for CASSQDIGRVNTEAFF.

On this clone itself: Just one base apart from a much larger clone, this may be a read error. The chain is built from TRBV7-9 and TRBJ1-5, with 8 bases matching TRBD1. There are 14 residues in the CDR3. CDR1 and CDR2 (germline): SEHNR, FQNEAQ (reference sequence). The junction had 1 base not matched to a gene; V was cut back by 5 bases and J by 1 base. CDR3 nucleotide sequence: TGTGCCAGCAGCCGACAGGGGAGCAATCAGCCCCAGCATTTT. Protein sequence: CASSRQGSNQPQHF.

V usage is TRBV27 and J usage is TRBJ1-2; D is unclear. The CDR3 is 15 amino acids. V was cut by 5 bases and J by 7 bases, with 20 bases left in between. CDR1 and CDR2 (germline): MNHEY, SMNVEV (reference sequence). CDR3 coding DNA: TGTGCCAGCAGTCCCCACCGGACCGAATCGGCTGGCTACACCTTC. It codes for CASSPHRTESAGYTF.

The rearrangement joins TRBV11-2 to TRBJ1-1, with 8 bases matching TRBD1. V trimming: 5 bases; J trimming: 3 bases; junction bases outside the gene matches: 11. The CDR3 contains 16 residues. CDR1 SGHAT and CDR2 FQNNGV come from the germline V gene. Here the CDR3 DNA reads TGTGCCAGCAGCCCCCGGGGGACAGGATGGGACACTGAAGCTTTCTTT. The encoded protein is CASSPRGTGWDTEAFF.

The chain joins TRBV30 to TRBJ1-3, with unresolved D. CDR1 and CDR2 (germline): GTSNPN, SVGIG (reference sequence). CDR3 length equals 15 residues. Trimming removed 1 base from V and 0 bases from J, with 10 bases in between. As DNA, the CDR3 is TGTGCCTGGAGTGACGCAAGTCTCTCTGGAAACACCATATATTTT. Its protein is CAWSDASLSGNTIYF.

This clone was seen only a few times. The chain has TRBV19 and TRBJ2-6; D is unresolved. The germline gives CDR1 LNHDA, CDR2 SQIVND (reference sequence). The ends were cut back, 7 bases at V and 0 bases at J, with 13 bases in the middle. This CDR3 comprises 16 residues. The CDR3 is CASTTSQRSGANVLTF. CDR3 in DNA: TGTGCCAGTACCACCTCTCAGCGCTCTGGGGCCAACGTCCTGACTTTC. The full variable domain, with the rest looked up from reference TRBV19 and TRBJ2-6, is DGGITQSPKYLFRKEGQNVTLSCEQNLNHDAMYWYRQDPGQGLRLIYYSQIVNDFQKGDIAEGYSVSREKKESFPLTVTSAQKNPTAFYLCASTTSQRSGANVLTFGAGSRLTVL.

The V call is TRBV18, the J call TRBJ2-5, with D perhaps TRBD1 or TRBD2 (5 bases each). The V end was cut by 3 bases, the J end by 5 bases, with 13 bases between. Per germline, CDR1 KGHSH and CDR2 LQKENI. The CDR3 loop spans 14 amino acids. The CDR3 is CASSPPGLLETQYF. For the CDR3, the DNA is TGTGCCAGCTCACCCCCGGGGCTCCTGGAGACCCAGTACTTC. The entire variable domain, with the rest obtained from reference TRBV18 and TRBJ2-5, is as follows: NAGVMQNPRHLVRRRGQEARLRCSPMKGHSHVYWYRQLPEEGLKFMVYLQKENIIDESGMPKERFSAEFPKEGPSILRIQQVVRGDSAAYFCASSPPGLLETQYFGPGTRLLVL.

This clone was seen a few times. This chain uses TRBV6-5 with TRBJ2-3, with D possibly being TRBD1 or TRBD2 (5 bases each). Germline assignment: CDR1 MNHEY and CDR2 SVGAGI. Trimming took 9 bases from V and 2 from J, leaving 15 bases between them. This CDR3 region has 14 residues. The CDR3, as DNA: TGTGCCAGTAAGTCGGGGCCATACACAGATACGCAGTATTTT. Translation gives CASKSGPYTDTQYF.

This clone was seen more than once but under ten times. The rearrangement links TRBV7-2 to TRBJ2-5; TRBD2 matches at 7 bases. Germline CDR1 reads SGHTA; CDR2 reads FQGNSA. CDR3 size: 14 residues. The V and J ends lost 2 bases and 4 bases, in that order; junction bases with no gene match: 4. The CDR3 nucleotides read TGTGCCAGCAGCTTAACGGGAGGACTAGAGACCCAGTACTTC. It codes for CASSLTGGLETQYF.

This clone has more than one count but fewer than ten. The same CDR3 also results from other DNA sequences found in this sample. This rearrangement joins TRBV7-2 to TRBJ2-6; D unresolved. CDR1 SGHTA and CDR2 FQGNSA come from the germline V gene. Trimming took 1 base from V and 1 from J, leaving 5 bases between them. The CDR3 is 15 amino acids. CDR3 amino acids: CASSLGGSGANVLTF. The CDR3 DNA follows: TGTGCCAGCAGCTTAGGGGGATCTGGGGCCAACGTCCTGACTTTC. Full variable domain (missing parts from reference TRBV7-2 and TRBJ2-6): GAGVSQSPSNKVTEKGKDVELRCDPISGHTALYWYRQSLGQGLEFLIYFQGNSAPDKSGLPSDRFSAERTGGSVSTLTIQRTQQEDSAVYLCASSLGGSGANVLTFGAGSRLTVL.

CDR3 bases: TGTGCCAGCACTAAACGGCTTTACCAAGAGACCCAGTACTTC. Its translation: CASTKRLYQETQYF. The rearrangement uses TRBV2 and TRBJ2-5; D unresolved. V was shortened by 7 bases and J by 0 bases, with 12 bases between the two germline ends. The germline V gene encodes CDR1 SNHLY and CDR2 FYNNEI. There are 14 residues in the CDR3.

This clone was seen more than once but under ten times. CDR3 nucleotide sequence: TGCGCCAGCAGCTTGGAATGGAACACAGATACGCAGTATTTT. Its translation is CASSLEWNTDTQYF. This chain links TRBV5-1 with TRBJ2-3; D not resolved. The V end was cut by 0 bases, the J end by 2 bases, with 7 bases between. Germline loops: CDR1 SGHRS, CDR2 YFSETQ. The CDR3 spans 14 residues. Full variable domain (remainder filled in from reference TRBV5-1 and TRBJ2-3): KAGVTQTPRYLIKTRGQQVTLSCSPISGHRSVSWYQQTPGQGLQFLFEYFSETQRNKGNFPGRFSGRQFSNSRSEMNVSTLELGDSALYLCASSLEWNTDTQYFGPGTRLTVL.

There are a few counts of this clone. The J gene is TRBJ2-1, the V gene TRBV11-2; TRBD1 matches 10 bases. In germline, CDR1 is SGHAT, CDR2 FQNNGV. V dropped 1 base and J dropped 12; count of bases not matched to a gene: 9. This CDR3 is built from 15 residues. CDR3 DNA sequence: TGTGCCAGCAGCTTAGCTCGGGGGACAGGGGACGGGCAGTTCTTC. Residues: CASSLARGTGDGQFF.

This rearrangement joins TRBV6-5 to TRBJ2-3, with D maybe TRBD1 (5 bases). The CDR3 covers 13 residues. V was shortened by 2 bases and J by 5 bases, with 8 bases between the two germline ends. CDR1 is MNHEY and CDR2 is SVGAGI in the germline V gene. The CDR3 region is CASSYPDRDTQYF. CDR3 DNA: TGTGCCAGCAGTTACCCCGACAGAGATACGCAGTATTTT.

The CDR3 bases are TGTGCCAGCTCATCTAGCGTGAACACCGGGGAGCTGTTTTTT. This gives the protein CASSSSVNTGELFF. This sequence joins TRBV18 and TRBJ2-2; tentatively, D is TRBD2 (6 bases). Germline V gene sequence: CDR1 KGHSH, CDR2 LQKENI. This CDR3 has 14 amino acids. Trimming left V 5 bases short and J 1 base short, with 8 bases between.

This clone was seen many times. The genes are TRBV29-1 and TRBJ1-4; D gene unclear. Per germline, CDR1 SQVTM and CDR2 ANQGSEA. Trimming pared 3 bases from V and 6 bases from J, leaving 8 bases between. The CDR3 length is 12 residues. The CDR3 DNA reads TGCAGCGTTGATGGGAGCGATGAAAAACTGTTTTTT. Amino acids: CSVDGSDEKLFF.

The chain combines TRBV28 with TRBJ2-7, with D maybe TRBD2 (6 bases). V lost 6 bases to trimming and J lost 0 bases, with 12 bases between them. CDR3 size: 14 residues. Looked up from germline, CDR1 is MDHEN and CDR2 is SYDVKM. The CDR3 loop is CASSTGTSSYEQYF. In DNA, the CDR3 is TGTGCCAGCAGCACCGGGACTTCCTCCTACGAGCAGTACTTC.

The CDR3 reads CASSSLGQGGRYEQYF. The CDR3 DNA sequence: TGTGCCAGCAGCTCCTTAGGACAGGGGGGGCGGTACGAGCAGTACTTC. The J gene is TRBJ2-7, the V gene TRBV7-2, with 10 positions matching TRBD1. The germline V gene encodes CDR1 SGHTA and CDR2 FQGNSA. V was pared by 4 bases and J by 4 bases, with 10 bases of the junction left unmatched. The CDR3 totals 16 residues.

There are many counts of this clone. The chain combines TRBV7-2 with TRBJ2-1, with 11 bases fitting TRBD2. V lost 6 bases to trimming and J lost 4 bases; unmatched junction nucleotides: 5. This CDR3 has 15 amino acids. Looked up from germline, CDR1 is SGHTA and CDR2 is FQGNSA. The CDR3 region is CASSSGRAQYNEQFF. CDR3 in DNA: TGTGCCAGCAGTAGCGGGAGGGCCCAATACAATGAGCAGTTCTTC.